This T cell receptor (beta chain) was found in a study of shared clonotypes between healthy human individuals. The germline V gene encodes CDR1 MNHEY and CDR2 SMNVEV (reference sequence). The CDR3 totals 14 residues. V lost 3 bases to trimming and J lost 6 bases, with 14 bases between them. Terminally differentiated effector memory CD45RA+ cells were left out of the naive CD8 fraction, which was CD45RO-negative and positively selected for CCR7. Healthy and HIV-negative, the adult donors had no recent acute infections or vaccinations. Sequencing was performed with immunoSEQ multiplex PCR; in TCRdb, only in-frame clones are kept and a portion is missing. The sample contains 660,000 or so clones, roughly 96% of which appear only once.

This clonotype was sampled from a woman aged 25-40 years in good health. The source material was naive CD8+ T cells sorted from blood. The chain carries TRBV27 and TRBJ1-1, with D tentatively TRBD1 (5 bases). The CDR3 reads CASSFTLQGPEAFF. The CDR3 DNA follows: TGTGCCAGCAGTTTCACTCTTCAGGGACCTGAAGCTTTCTTT.